Sequencing of this TCR beta chain was carried out in a study of cytomegalovirus exposure and HLA in healthy donors. PCR amplification relied on 60 Vbeta primers (plus 13 Jbeta primers). Assay used: immunoSEQ multiplex PCR; TCRdb lists only in-frame clones, some missing. This sample's clone table lists around 190,000 clones. J gave up 6 bases and V 7 bases, and 16 bases lay outside the gene matches. Germline CDR1 reads LNHDA; CDR2 reads SQIVND (reference sequence). The CDR3 is made up of 16 amino acids. The receptor was isolated from a woman aged 30 to 39 in good health and CMV-seropositive. The chain carries TRBV19 and TRBJ1-1, with 8 bases that match TRBD1. Sample: PBMCs. The CDR3 reads CASTLYSGQGLSEAFF. CDR3 nucleotides: TGTGCCAGTACCTTGTATTCAGGACAGGGATTATCTGAAGCTTTCTTT.